The clone carrying this TCR beta chain was seen only once. Its antigen is still unknown. The data were taken from a study of Ad26.COV2.S vaccination and SARS-CoV-2 variants. Study-level information: The authors gave Ad26.COV2.S intramuscularly, either once or twice 56 days apart. Whole-study results and caveats: Breadth measured for non-spike TCRs was similar across vaccine and placebo recipients.

Profiled with immunoSEQ multiplex PCR; TCRdb holds only in-frame clones, not every one. The repertoire holds over 350,000 clones, with less than 90% as singletons. CDR1 and CDR2 (germline): MNHEY, SVGAGI. The CDR3 spans 15 residues. V shed 6 bases, J shed 4 bases, and the junction held 7 bases outside the gene matches. Described treatment: 15 to 20 received Ad26.COV2.S at low or high dose, single or two shots; about 5 received placebo; per-sample allocation not given. Sampling happened 63 days after the first vaccine or placebo injection. The clonotype comes from a person between 18 and 65 years old who received the Ad26.COV2.S COVID-19 vaccine or a placebo. The specimen was peripheral blood, collected in a trial of Ad26.COV2.S vaccine versus placebo. The V gene is TRBV6-5, the J gene TRBJ2-5; the match to TRBD2 covers 11 bases. CDR3 loop: CASRRSGGELETQYF. CDR3 DNA sequence: TGTGCCAGCAGGCGTAGCGGGGGGGAATTAGAGACCCAGTACTTC.